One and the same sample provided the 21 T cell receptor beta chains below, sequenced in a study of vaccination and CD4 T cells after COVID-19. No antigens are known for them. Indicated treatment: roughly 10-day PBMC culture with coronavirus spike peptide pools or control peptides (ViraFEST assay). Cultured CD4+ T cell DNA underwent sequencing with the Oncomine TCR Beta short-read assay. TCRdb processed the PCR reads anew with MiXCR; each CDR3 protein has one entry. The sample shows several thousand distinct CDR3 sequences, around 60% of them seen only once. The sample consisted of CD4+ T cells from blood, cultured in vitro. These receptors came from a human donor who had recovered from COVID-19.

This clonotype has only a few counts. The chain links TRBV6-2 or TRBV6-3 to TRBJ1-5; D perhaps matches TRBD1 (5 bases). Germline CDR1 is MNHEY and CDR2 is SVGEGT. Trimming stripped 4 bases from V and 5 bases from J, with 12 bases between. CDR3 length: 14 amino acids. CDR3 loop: CASSSGQGYQPQHF. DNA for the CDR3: TGTGCCAGCAGTTCTGGGCAGGGTTATCAGCCCCAGCATTTT.

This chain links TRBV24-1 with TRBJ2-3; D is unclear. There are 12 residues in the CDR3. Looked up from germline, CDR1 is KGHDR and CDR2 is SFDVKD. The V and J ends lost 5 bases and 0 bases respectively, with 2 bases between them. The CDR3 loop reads CATSVSTDTQYF. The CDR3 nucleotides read TGTGCCACCAGTGTGAGCACAGATACGCAGTATTTT.

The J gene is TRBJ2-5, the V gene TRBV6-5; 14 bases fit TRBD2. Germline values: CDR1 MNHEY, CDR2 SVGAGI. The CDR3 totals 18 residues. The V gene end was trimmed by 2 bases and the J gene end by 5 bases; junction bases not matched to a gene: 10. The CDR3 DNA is TGTGCCAGCAGTTACCAGGGACTAGCGGGGGCTCTCCGGGAGACCCAGTACTTC. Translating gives CASSYQGLAGALRETQYF.

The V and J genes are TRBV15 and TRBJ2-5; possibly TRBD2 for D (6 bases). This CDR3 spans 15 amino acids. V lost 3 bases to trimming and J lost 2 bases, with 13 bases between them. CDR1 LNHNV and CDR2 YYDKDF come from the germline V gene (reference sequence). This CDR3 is CATSREGQFQETQYF. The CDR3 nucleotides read TGTGCCACCAGCAGGGAGGGGCAGTTTCAAGAGACCCAGTACTTC.

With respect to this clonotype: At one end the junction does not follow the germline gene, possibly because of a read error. CDR3 residues: CASSPGQGGTETFF. For the CDR3, the DNA is TGTGCCAGTAGTCCGGGACAGGGGGGGACTGAAACTTTCTTT. The chain couples TRBV19 to TRBJ1-1; 11 bases match TRBD1. The germline CDR1 and CDR2 sequences are LNHDA and SQIVND (reference sequence). This CDR3 region has 14 residues.

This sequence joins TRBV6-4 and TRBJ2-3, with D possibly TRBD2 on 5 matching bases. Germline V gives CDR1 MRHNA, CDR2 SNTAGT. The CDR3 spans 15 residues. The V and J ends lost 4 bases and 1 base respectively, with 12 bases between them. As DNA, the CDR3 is TGTGCCAGCAGTGTTGAACTTAGCGGCACAGATACGCAGTATTTT. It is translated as CASSVELSGTDTQYF.

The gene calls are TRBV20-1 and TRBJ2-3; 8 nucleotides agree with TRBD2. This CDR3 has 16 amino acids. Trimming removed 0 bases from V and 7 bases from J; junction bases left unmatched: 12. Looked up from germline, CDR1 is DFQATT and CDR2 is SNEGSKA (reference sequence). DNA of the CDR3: TGCAGTGCTAGAGATCTTGTCGGCGGGGGGTTGAATACGCAGTATTTT. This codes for CSARDLVGGGLNTQYF.

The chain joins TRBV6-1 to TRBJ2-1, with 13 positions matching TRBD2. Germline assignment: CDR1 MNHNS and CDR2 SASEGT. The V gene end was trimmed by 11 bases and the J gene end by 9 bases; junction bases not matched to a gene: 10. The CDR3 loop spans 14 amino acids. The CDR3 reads CAGRTSGSPGEQFF. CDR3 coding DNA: TGTGCCGGAAGGACTAGCGGGAGTCCCGGTGAGCAGTTCTTC.

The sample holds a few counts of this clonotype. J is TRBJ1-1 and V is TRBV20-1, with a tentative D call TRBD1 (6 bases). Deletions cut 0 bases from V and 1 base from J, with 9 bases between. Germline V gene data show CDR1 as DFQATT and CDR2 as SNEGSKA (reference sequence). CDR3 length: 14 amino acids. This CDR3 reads CSARDRQANTEAFF. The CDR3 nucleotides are TGCAGTGCTAGAGATCGACAGGCGAACACTGAAGCTTTCTTT.

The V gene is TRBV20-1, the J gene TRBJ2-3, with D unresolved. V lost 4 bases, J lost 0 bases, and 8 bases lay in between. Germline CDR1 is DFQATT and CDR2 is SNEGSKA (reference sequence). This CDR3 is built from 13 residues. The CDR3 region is CSAKRISTDTQYF. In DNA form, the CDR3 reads TGCAGTGCTAAAAGGATTAGCACAGATACGCAGTATTTT.

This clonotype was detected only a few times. The CDR3 loop reads CASCRDRVSYEQYF. The CDR3, as DNA: TGTGCCAGCTGCCGGGACCGCGTCTCCTACGAGCAGTACTTC. The chain combines TRBV6-1 with TRBJ2-7, with D perhaps being TRBD1 or TRBD2 (5 bases each). This CDR3 region has 14 residues. Trimming cost V 8 bases and J 0 bases, with 14 bases left between them. Germline loops: CDR1 MNHNS, CDR2 SASEGT.

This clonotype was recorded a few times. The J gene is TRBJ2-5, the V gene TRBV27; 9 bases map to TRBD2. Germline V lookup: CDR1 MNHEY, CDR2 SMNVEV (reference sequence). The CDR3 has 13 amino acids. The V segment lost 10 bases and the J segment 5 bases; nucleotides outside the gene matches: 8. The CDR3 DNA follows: TGTGCCACTAAACTAAGCGGGAGGGAGACCCAGTACTTC. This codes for CATKLSGRETQYF.

The CDR3 sequence: CASSPSAASNTEAFF. CDR3 DNA sequence: TGTGCCAGCTCACCCTCGGCAGCTTCGAACACTGAAGCTTTCTTT. The rearrangement uses TRBV18 and TRBJ1-1; D is uncertain. With 3 bases removed from V and 1 base from J, the gap between germline ends came to 12 bases. Germline loops: CDR1 KGHSH, CDR2 LQKENI. The CDR3 is made up of 15 amino acids.

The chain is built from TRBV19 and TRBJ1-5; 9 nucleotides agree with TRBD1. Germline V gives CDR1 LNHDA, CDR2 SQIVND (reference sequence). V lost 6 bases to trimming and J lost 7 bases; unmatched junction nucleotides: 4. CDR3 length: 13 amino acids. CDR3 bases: TGTGCCAGTAGCGGGACAGGGCACCAGCCCCAGCATTTT. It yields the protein CASSGTGHQPQHF.

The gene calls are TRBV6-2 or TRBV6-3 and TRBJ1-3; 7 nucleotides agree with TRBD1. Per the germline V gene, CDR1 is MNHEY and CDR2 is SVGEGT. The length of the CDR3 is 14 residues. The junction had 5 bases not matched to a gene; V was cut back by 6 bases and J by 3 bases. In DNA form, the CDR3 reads TGTGCCAGCAGCCCGACAGGGCTTGGAAACACCATATATTTT. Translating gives CASSPTGLGNTIYF.

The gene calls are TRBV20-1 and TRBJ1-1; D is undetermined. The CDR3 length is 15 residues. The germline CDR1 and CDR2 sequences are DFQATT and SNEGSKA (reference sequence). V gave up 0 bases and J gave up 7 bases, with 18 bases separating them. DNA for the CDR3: TGCAGTGCTAGAGAACCCATTTCTGTCCACGGTGAAGCTTTCTTT. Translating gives CSAREPISVHGEAFF.

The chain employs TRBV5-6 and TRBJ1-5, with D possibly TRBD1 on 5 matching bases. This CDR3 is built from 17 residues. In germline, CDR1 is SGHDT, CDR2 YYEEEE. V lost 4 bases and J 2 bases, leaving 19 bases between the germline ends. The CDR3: CASSPGLLLAGNQPQHF. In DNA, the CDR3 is TGTGCCAGCAGCCCGGGACTCCTCCTAGCGGGCAATCAGCCCCAGCATTTT.

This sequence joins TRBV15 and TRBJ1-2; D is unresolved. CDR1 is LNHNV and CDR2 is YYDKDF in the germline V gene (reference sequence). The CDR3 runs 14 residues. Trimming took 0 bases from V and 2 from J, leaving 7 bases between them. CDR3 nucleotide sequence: TGTGCCACCAGCAGAGATCAACAGAACTATGGCTACACCTTC. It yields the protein CATSRDQQNYGYTF.

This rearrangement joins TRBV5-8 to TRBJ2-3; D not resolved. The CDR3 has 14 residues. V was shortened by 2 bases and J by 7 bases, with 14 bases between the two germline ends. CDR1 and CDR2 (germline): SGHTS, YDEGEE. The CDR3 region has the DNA TGTGCCAGCAGCTTCCGAGCTGCGAAGAATACGCAGTATTTT. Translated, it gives CASSFRAAKNTQYF. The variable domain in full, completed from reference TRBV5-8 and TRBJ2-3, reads EAGVTQSPTHLIKTRGQQATLRCSPISGHTSVYWYQQALGLGLQFLLWYDEGEERNRGNFPPRFSGRQFPNYSSELNVNALELEDSALYLCASSFRAAKNTQYFGPGTRLTVL.

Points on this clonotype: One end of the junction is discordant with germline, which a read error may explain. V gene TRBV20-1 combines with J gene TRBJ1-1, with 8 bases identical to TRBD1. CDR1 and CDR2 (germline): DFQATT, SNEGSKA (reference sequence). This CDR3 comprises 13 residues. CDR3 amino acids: CSARQGANGETFF. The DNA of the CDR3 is TGCAGTGCACGTCAGGGGGCGAATGGTGAAACTTTCTTT.

The CDR3 region is CASSLVSGGQETQYF. CDR3 bases: TGCGCCAGCAGCTTGGTATCCGGGGGACAAGAGACCCAGTACTTC. The chain is built from TRBV5-1 and TRBJ2-5; perhaps TRBD2 as D (6 bases). V lost 0 bases and J lost 2, with 11 bases in between. Looked up from germline, CDR1 is SGHRS and CDR2 is YFSETQ. The CDR3 is 15 amino acids. Full variable domain (remainder filled in from reference TRBV5-1 and TRBJ2-5): KAGVTQTPRYLIKTRGQQVTLSCSPISGHRSVSWYQQTPGQGLQFLFEYFSETQRNKGNFPGRFSGRQFSNSRSEMNVSTLELGDSALYLCASSLVSGGQETQYFGPGTRLLVL.